This T cell receptor beta chain emerged from a study of CD4 T cells in relation to SARS-CoV-2 and coronaviruses. Libraries were prepared by immunoSEQ multiplex PCR; TCRdb keeps only in-frame clonotypes and omits some of them. In the table there are some 60,000 clones, about 91% of which are singletons. The germline V gene encodes CDR1 SGHAT and CDR2 FQNNGV. The CDR3 is made up of 15 amino acids. V was trimmed by 5 bases and J by 8 bases, leaving 18 bases between them. The genes are TRBV11-2 and TRBJ1-4; D might be TRBD1 (6 bases). The source material was naive CD4+ T cells from PBMCs. Subset here: naive CD4+ T cells isolated by negative enrichment. The source is an adult with COVID-19. CDR3 residues: CASSKGSGAVEKLFF. CDR3 bases: TGTGCCAGCAGCAAAGGGTCAGGGGCTGTGGAAAAACTGTTTTTT.